These 22 T cell receptor beta chains were sequenced from one sample in a study of early T cells in non-severe SARS-CoV-2 infection. TCRdb fed the 5' RACE reads into MiXCR, producing one record per CDR3 protein. Of under 80,000 distinct CDR3 sequences in the sample, 10% to 15% are singletons; the top ten hold about 4.7%. Sequencing was performed on whole blood. Receptors were obtained from an adult who was a healthcare worker with PCR-confirmed SARS-CoV-2 infection or an uninfected control (not recorded which).

The sample holds many counts of this clonotype. V gene TRBV6-5 combines with J gene TRBJ2-5, with TRBD2 identical over 8 bases. The CDR3 covers 13 residues. The V gene end was trimmed by 9 bases and the J gene end by 2 bases; junction bases not matched to a gene: 5. The germline V gene encodes CDR1 MNHEY and CDR2 SVGAGI. The CDR3 here is CASKRGKQETQYF. The CDR3, as DNA: TGTGCCAGTAAGCGGGGGAAACAAGAGACCCAGTACTTC.

The chain combines TRBV6-5 with TRBJ1-1; no definite D call. Between the trimmed V and J ends, which lost 2 bases and 0 bases, there was a span of 19 bases. The CDR3 length is 18 residues. CDR1 and CDR2 from the germline V gene are MNHEY and SVGAGI. The CDR3 protein is CASSYRTPIRYMNTEAFF. As DNA, the CDR3 is TGTGCCAGCAGTTACCGGACCCCCATAAGATATATGAACACTGAAGCTTTCTTT.

The chain is built from TRBV4-1 and TRBJ2-3; TRBD2 aligns across 9 bases. V shed 4 bases, J shed 5 bases, and the junction held 10 bases outside the gene matches. Germline V gene data show CDR1 as MGHRA and CDR2 as YSYEKL. The CDR3 has 16 amino acids. CDR3 sequence: CASSREERGEKDTQYF. The CDR3 bases are TGCGCCAGCAGCCGGGAGGAGCGGGGGGAGAAAGATACGCAGTATTTT.

In this sample, this clonotype turned up many times. The rearrangement uses TRBV7-2 and TRBJ2-3, with no clear D. This CDR3 is built from 14 residues. Germline V gene sequence: CDR1 SGHTA, CDR2 FQGNSA. The V end was cut by 4 bases, the J end by 4 bases, with 12 bases between. CDR3 sequence: CASSSNPGADTQYF. The DNA of the CDR3 is TGTGCCAGCAGCTCCAACCCTGGGGCAGATACGCAGTATTTT.

This clonotype showed up many times. The chain has TRBV29-1 and TRBJ1-3; possibly TRBD1 for D (6 bases). In germline, CDR1 is SQVTM, CDR2 ANQGSEA. CDR3 length: 13 residues. V was clipped by 7 bases and J by 4 bases, with 14 bases between them. The CDR3 here is CSAGHRAGNTIYF. CDR3 in DNA: TGCAGCGCAGGCCACAGGGCCGGAAACACCATATATTTT.

This clonotype was counted only a few times. V usage is TRBV20-1 and J usage is TRBJ1-4; D may be TRBD1 (5 bases). Between the trimmed V and J ends, which lost 1 base and 8 bases, there was a span of 14 bases. This CDR3 has 14 residues. Germline CDR1 reads DFQATT; CDR2 reads SNEGSKA (reference sequence). In DNA, the CDR3 is TGCAGTGCTAGAGGGGACGGACAAAACGAAAAACTGTTTTTT. Protein product: CSARGDGQNEKLFF.

This clonotype was observed at least ten times. The chain joins TRBV15 to TRBJ2-7; D perhaps matches TRBD1 (6 bases). The ends were cut back, 3 bases at V and 4 bases at J, with 19 bases in the middle. The V gene's germline CDR1 is LNHNV and CDR2 YYDKDF (reference sequence). The CDR3 is made up of 16 amino acids. CDR3 nucleotide sequence: TGTGCCACCAGCAGTCTAAACGACATCCAGGGGTACGAGCAGTACTTC. The encoded protein is CATSSLNDIQGYEQYF.

This clonotype was detected ten times or more. V and J are TRBV9 and TRBJ2-1; TRBD2 matches at 8 bases. Germline V gene sequence: CDR1 SGDLS, CDR2 YYNGEE. V trimming: 0 bases; J trimming: 2 bases; junction bases outside the gene matches: 4. This CDR3 is built from 16 residues. CDR3 bases: TGTGCCAGCAGCGTAGCCGGGAGGGGGGCCTACAATGAGCAGTTCTTC. As protein: CASSVAGRGAYNEQFF.

This clonotype was recorded many times. The chain employs TRBV5-1 and TRBJ1-6, with D possibly TRBD1 on 6 matching bases. The CDR3 extends over 17 amino acids. Germline CDR1 and CDR2: SGHRS and YFSETQ. Deletions cut 0 bases from V and 5 bases from J, with 15 bases between. CDR3 DNA sequence: TGCGCCAGCAGCTTGGCCATGGGGGCATCCGATAATTCACCCCTCCACTTT. It specifies CASSLAMGASDNSPLHF.

This clonotype was seen repeatedly, ten times or more. CDR3 in amino acids: CASSQAVASSYEQYF. The CDR3 DNA reads as TGTGCCAGCAGCCAAGCGGTAGCGTCCTCCTACGAGCAGTACTTC. The V and J genes are TRBV4-2 and TRBJ2-7; perhaps TRBD2 as D (5 bases). The germline V gene encodes CDR1 LGHNA and CDR2 YNFKEQ. This CDR3 spans 15 amino acids. V was trimmed by 1 base and J by 0 bases, leaving 10 bases between them.

The chain combines TRBV5-6 with TRBJ2-4; TRBD1 might be the D (5 bases). The CDR3 is made up of 14 amino acids. The V and J ends lost 0 bases and 2 bases respectively, with 6 bases between them. Germline CDR1 and CDR2: SGHDT and YYEEEE. Written as DNA, the CDR3 is TGTGCCAGCAGCTTGGGACAGACCAAAAACATTCAGTACTTC. Its protein is CASSLGQTKNIQYF.

This chain uses TRBV9 with TRBJ2-3; tentatively, D is TRBD1 or TRBD2 (5 bases each). Germline-derived CDR1 and CDR2 are SGDLS and YYNGEE. There are 14 residues in the CDR3. V lost 5 bases, J lost 2 bases, and 12 bases lay in between. In DNA form, the CDR3 reads TGTGCCAGCAGAGAGGGGCCAAACACAGATACGCAGTATTTT. Its protein product is CASREGPNTDTQYF. Together with reference TRBV9 and TRBJ2-3, the CDR3 gives the full variable domain: DSGVTQTPKHLITATGQRVTLRCSPRSGDLSVYWYQQSLDQGLQFLIQYYNGEERAKGNILERFSAQQFPDLHSELNLSSLELGDSALYFCASREGPNTDTQYFGPGTRLTVL.

The sample holds many counts of this clonotype. The V and J genes are TRBV29-1 and TRBJ2-3; 7 nucleotides match TRBD2. Germline V gene data show CDR1 as SQVTM and CDR2 as ANQGSEA. CDR3 length equals 15 residues. V lost 7 bases and J lost 3; bases outside the gene matches: 13. CDR3 DNA sequence: TGCAGCGGGGAGTGGGGGGGAAGAGGGACAGATACGCAGTATTTT. Its translation: CSGEWGGRGTDTQYF.

This clonotype was detected ten times or more. The CDR3: CASSLGPGLADTQYF. DNA for the CDR3: TGTGCCAGCAGCTTGGGTCCAGGGTTGGCAGATACGCAGTATTTT. The chain links TRBV7-2 to TRBJ2-3, with D possibly TRBD1 on 5 matching bases. CDR3 length equals 15 residues. The V end was cut by 3 bases, the J end by 4 bases, with 14 bases between. CDR1 is SGHTA, CDR2 FQGNSA, per germline.

This clonotype was detected many times. The CDR3 spells CASTFPQGLNTEAFF. The CDR3, as DNA: TGTGCCAGCACCTTCCCCCAGGGTCTGAACACTGAAGCTTTCTTT. J is TRBJ1-1 and V is TRBV6-1; tentatively, D is TRBD1 (5 bases). CDR1 is MNHNS, CDR2 SASEGT, per germline. CDR3 length: 15 residues. Trimming stripped 7 bases from V and 0 bases from J, with 15 bases between.

Only a few counts were recorded for this clonotype. V is TRBV27 and J is TRBJ2-7, with 7 bases fitting TRBD1. J lost 4 bases, V lost 5 bases, and 5 bases had no gene match. The CDR3 extends over 13 amino acids. Germline CDR1 MNHEY, CDR2 SMNVEV (reference sequence). The CDR3 nucleotides are TGTGCCAGCAGTAAGAGACAGGGTTACGAGCAGTACTTC. It specifies CASSKRQGYEQYF.

This clonotype showed up many times. V is TRBV12-5 and J is TRBJ2-1, with D unclear. This CDR3 is built from 18 residues. Deletions cut 0 bases from V and 1 base from J, with 16 bases between. CDR1 LGHNT and CDR2 FRNRAP come from the germline V gene. CDR3 loop: CASGLVHPGGVSYNEQFF. DNA for the CDR3: TGTGCTAGTGGTTTGGTACATCCGGGTGGGGTGTCCTACAATGAGCAGTTCTTC.

In its sample, this clonotype was seen many times. The chain uses TRBV5-6 and TRBJ1-1, with 7 nucleotides matching TRBD1. J gave up 1 base and V 4 bases, and 7 bases lay outside the gene matches. The germline V gene has CDR1 SGHDT and CDR2 YYEEEE. The CDR3 length is 15 residues. CDR3 protein: CASSKVTGRNTEAFF. CDR3 DNA: TGTGCCAGCAGCAAAGTGACAGGGAGGAACACTGAAGCTTTCTTT.

The rearrangement joins TRBV11-3 to TRBJ1-6, with D hard to call. Germline-derived CDR1 and CDR2 are SGHNT and YENEEA. Trimming cost V 2 bases and J 8 bases, with 7 bases left between them. The CDR3 is 13 amino acids. CDR3: CASSLSRDSPLHF. CDR3 nucleotide sequence: TGTGCCAGCAGCTTATCCCGAGATTCACCCCTCCACTTT. The variable domain in full, with the rest retrieved from reference TRBV11-3 and TRBJ1-6, is EAGVVQSPRYKIIEKKQPVAFWCNPISGHNTLYWYLQNLGQGPELLIRYENEEAVDDSQLPKDRFSAERLKGVDSTLKIQPAELGDSAVYLCASSLSRDSPLHFGNGTRLTVT.

The gene calls are TRBV7-6 and TRBJ2-7; 9 bases align to TRBD1. This CDR3 contains 14 residues. V lost 1 base, J lost 6 bases, and 4 bases stayed unmatched. Looked up from germline, CDR1 is SGHVS and CDR2 is FNYEAQ. The CDR3 loop reads CASSLEGDRVEQYF. DNA of the CDR3: TGTGCCAGCAGCTTAGAGGGGGACAGGGTCGAGCAGTACTTC.

This clonotype was seen at least ten times. The chain employs TRBV20-1 and TRBJ2-7; the match to TRBD2 covers 10 bases. Germline trimming cut 3 bases from V and 3 bases from J; bases unmatched to any gene: 5. Germline CDR1 DFQATT, CDR2 SNEGSKA (reference sequence). The CDR3 has 14 amino acids. In nucleotides, the CDR3 is TGCAGTGCTAGTCCTAGCGGGGGTGACTACGAGCAGTACTTC. Its protein is CSASPSGGDYEQYF.

This chain uses TRBV29-1 with TRBJ2-7; D is unresolved. The CDR3 loop spans 13 amino acids. Germline-derived CDR1 and CDR2 are SQVTM and ANQGSEA. Trimming took off 6 bases at V and 3 bases at J, with 15 bases between the two ends. The CDR3 protein is CSVQPPGNYEQYF. Written as DNA, the CDR3 is TGCAGCGTCCAACCCCCGGGTAACTACGAGCAGTACTTC.